Listed below are T cell receptor beta chains from one sample, sequenced in a study of OX40 agonist ivuxolimab in advanced cancers. The data were produced by immunoSEQ multiplex PCR, yet TCRdb's version contains in-frame clones alone and is incomplete. The repertoire includes about 50,000 clones, around nine tenths of them detected once, and roughly 6% sits in the top ten. The input for sequencing was CD4+ or CD8+ T cells sorted from blood, taken in a trial of the OX40 agonist ivuxolimab. These receptors all stem from an adult with an advanced solid tumor such as melanoma, head and neck, liver or kidney cancer. The CDR3 runs from the conserved cysteine through the conserved F or W. D genes are given only for firm matches. Clone size is not always given. Where it is, it says once, few, many or a class for expanded clones.

abundance	v_gene	j_gene	d_gene	CDR3nt	CDR3aa
.	TRBV5-1	TRBJ1-5	TRBD1	TGCGCCAGCAGCTTGGGGACAGGGGATTATCAGCCCCAGCATTTT	CASSLGTGDYQPQHF
.	TRBV5-1	TRBJ1-5	TRBD1	TGCGCCAGCAGCTTCGGACAGGGGTCTCAGCCCCAGCATTTT	CASSFGQGSQPQHF
.	TRBV28	TRBJ1-4	.	TGTGCCAGCAGGCCGTTTGGGGGAAAACTGTTTTTT	CASRPFGGKLFF
.	TRBV15	TRBJ2-2	TRBD2	TGTGCCACCAGCAGAGATCTAGCGGGAGGGCCGATCACCGGGGAGCTGTTTTTT	CATSRDLAGGPITGELFF
.	TRBV5-6	TRBJ1-1	.	TGTGCCAGCAGCTTTTGGAACACTGAAGCTTTCTTT	CASSFWNTEAFF
.	TRBV11-2	TRBJ2-2	TRBD2	TGTGCCAGCAGGCCAGGGAGGGCCGAGACCGGGGAGCTGTTTTTT	CASRPGRAETGELFF
.	TRBV27	TRBJ2-5	.	TGTGCCAGCAGTCTCTTGGCCCCGGAGGGTCGGGAGACCCAGTACTTC	CASSLLAPEGRETQYF
.	TRBV20-1	TRBJ2-7	.	TGCAGTGCTAGAGATTCCTACGAGCAGTACTTC	CSARDSYEQYF
.	TRBV6-4	TRBJ1-2	.	TGTGGGGGTGGGGATAACTATGGCTACACCTTC	CGGGDNYGYTF
once	TRBV9	TRBJ2-3	TRBD1	TGTGCCAGCAGCGATGGACAGGGGACGCAGTATTTT	CASSDGQGTQYF
.	TRBV28	TRBJ2-7	.	TGTGCCAGCAGCCTTACAGGGTTCGAGCAGTACTTC	CASSLTGFEQYF
once	TRBV11-2	TRBJ2-3	TRBD2	TGTGCCAGCAGCTCCAAGGGTAGCGGGGGGGGCACAGATACGCAGTATTTT	CASSSKGSGGGTDTQYF
.	TRBV6-4	TRBJ1-1	.	TGTGCCAGCAGTGACTCGAATGGTTTGGGTTATGCTTTCTTT	CASSDSNGLGYAFF
.	TRBV27	TRBJ2-4	.	TGTGCCAGCAGTTTCGGCATAAACTTAGCCAAAAACATTCAGTACTTC	CASSFGINLAKNIQYF
once	TRBV6-6	TRBJ2-1	.	TGTGCCAGCGGCCAGGGAGATGAGCAGTTCTTC	CASGQGDEQFF
.	TRBV27	TRBJ2-1	TRBD2	TGTGCCAGCAGTTTAGGTAGCGGGGTGCTCTCCTACAATGAGCAGTTCTTC	CASSLGSGVLSYNEQFF
.	TRBV6-5	TRBJ1-1	.	TGTGCCAGCAGTTACTCGATTGCAGGGGACACTGAAGCTTTCTTT	CASSYSIAGDTEAFF
.	TRBV28	TRBJ2-5	TRBD2	TGTGCCAGCAGTTTAAGTAGCGGGGGCCAAGAGACCCAGTACTTC	CASSLSSGGQETQYF
.	TRBV5-6	TRBJ1-3	.	TGTGCCAGCAGCTTATGGCAACCTGGAAACACCATATATTTT	CASSLWQPGNTIYF
.	TRBV7-6	TRBJ2-3	TRBD2	TGTGCCAGCAGCTCGCTAATAGCGGGGGTCACAGATACGCAGTATTTT	CASSSLIAGVTDTQYF
.	TRBV2	TRBJ2-7	TRBD1	TGTGCCAGCAGGCAAAGGGACAGCCACTCCTACGAGCAGTACTTC	CASRQRDSHSYEQYF
.	TRBV28	TRBJ2-3	.	TGTGCCAGCAGAGGTGACCAGAACACAGATACGCAGTATTTT	CASRGDQNTDTQYF
.	TRBV6-6	TRBJ1-2	.	TGTGCCACCCTGGCAGGGATCCGGACCGGCTACACCTTC	CATLAGIRTGYTF
.	TRBV9	TRBJ2-1	.	TGTGCCAGCAGCGTAGAAGGACCGTACAATGAGCAGTTCTTC	CASSVEGPYNEQFF
once	TRBV7-6	TRBJ2-3	.	TGTGCCAGCAGCTTAGGTACCCAGGGAGCAGATACGCAGTATTTT	CASSLGTQGADTQYF
.	TRBV19	TRBJ2-7	TRBD1	TGTGCCAGTAGTCACGGGACAGGGGGGTACGAGCAGTACTTC	CASSHGTGGYEQYF
few	TRBV7-9	TRBJ2-7	.	TGTGCCAGCAGCCTAGACAGGCCCGAGCAGTACTTC	CASSLDRPEQYF
.	TRBV7-6	TRBJ1-4	.	TGTGCCAGCAGCTCCGTCGGGGAAAAACTGTTTTTT	CASSSVGEKLFF
.	TRBV4-3	TRBJ1-1	.	TGCGCCAGCAGCCAAGAAGGGGACACTGAAGCTTTCTTT	CASSQEGDTEAFF
.	TRBV5-1	TRBJ1-4	.	TGCGCCAGCAGGGGAATGGGGTCGGGCGTAGAAGAAAAACTGTTTTTT	CASRGMGSGVEEKLFF
.	TRBV27	TRBJ2-5	TRBD1	TGTGCCAGCAGACCCGGGACAGGGCCACGAGAGACCCAGTACTTC	CASRPGTGPRETQYF
.	TRBV7-9	TRBJ1-5	TRBD1	TGTGCCAGCAGCTTAGGGACAGGATTGTTTCAGCCCCAGCATTTT	CASSLGTGLFQPQHF
.	TRBV19	TRBJ2-7	.	TGTGCCAGTAGTATGGCAGGGTTCTACGAGCAGTACTTC	CASSMAGFYEQYF
.	TRBV27	TRBJ1-1	TRBD1	TGTGCCAGCAGGGACAGGGAGGGGAACACTGAAGCTTTCTTT	CASRDREGNTEAFF
few	TRBV19	TRBJ2-3	.	TGTGCCAGTAGTATCGAGTATGCAGATACGCAGTATTTT	CASSIEYADTQYF
.	TRBV9	TRBJ2-7	.	TGTGCCAGCAGCGTAGGAGGCGGAAACTCCTACGAGCAGTACTTC	CASSVGGGNSYEQYF
.	TRBV19	TRBJ1-1	.	TGTGCCAGTATCCCCGGGACGGCGAACACTGAAGCTTTCTTT	CASIPGTANTEAFF